This TCR beta chain was sequenced during a study of blood T cell repertoires in COVID-19. Overall study context: Samples came from the United States, Italy and Spain, spanning acute and convalescent COVID-19. T cells, B-cell-depleted T cells, or PBMCs provided the cDNA or gDNA that served as material.

Original data processing: Amplification with reference gene primers provided the estimates of nucleated cell counts. Clones were read by immunoSEQ multiplex PCR, and TCRdb kept only the in-frame ones, dropping some. The DNA gave D and trimming, while V, J and clone size come from that table. The sample shows around 620,000 clones, about 90% of them seen only once. The V end lost 5 bases, the J end lost 0 bases, and 14 bases lay between the germline ends. The CDR3 contains 15 residues. The germline V gene has CDR1 SGDLS and CDR2 YYNGEE. The chain couples TRBV9 to TRBJ1-1; the D gene is possibly TRBD1 (6 bases). The receptor was isolated from a woman aged 18-30 years with acute or convalescent COVID-19. Sequences were obtained from peripheral blood. CDR3 loop: CASRRTADMNTEAFF. CDR3 nucleotide sequence: TGTGCCAGCAGGCGGACAGCCGACATGAACACTGAAGCTTTCTTT.